Shown below are 2 T cell receptor beta chains from a single sample sequenced in a study of T-cell memory formation after mild COVID-19. TCRdb reprocessed the 5' RACE reads with MiXCR, giving one entry per CDR3 protein. The profile covers about 260,000 distinct CDR3 sequences, with 7% to 10% appearing a single time and about 20% taken by the ten largest. Sequenced sample: PBMCs or a T cell subset sorted from them (not recorded which). Receptors were obtained from a man in his late teens or twenties who had mild COVID-19 (a few samples of this study predate the infection). Cell type and time point are not known.

This clonotype has just a few counts. This chain links TRBV7-9 with TRBJ2-3; TRBD2 agrees at 7 bases. The germline V gene encodes CDR1 SEHNR and CDR2 FQNEAQ (reference sequence). V dropped 5 bases and J dropped 0; count of bases not matched to a gene: 5. The CDR3 runs 15 residues. In DNA form, the CDR3 reads TGTGCCAGCAGCACGACGGGGGGTAGCACAGATACGCAGTATTTT. It yields the protein CASSTTGGSTDTQYF.

This clonotype occurred many times. The CDR3 region has the DNA TGTGCCAGCAGCTTGGGTCCGGGGGTTTCCTATGGCTACACCTTC. Encoded protein: CASSLGPGVSYGYTF. The chain combines TRBV5-6 with TRBJ1-2; a possible D gene is TRBD1 (5 bases). Germline lookup yields CDR1 SGHDT and CDR2 YYEEEE. Trimming took off 0 bases at V and 4 bases at J, with 13 bases between the two ends. The CDR3 contains 15 residues.